These 3 T cell receptor beta chains were all obtained from the same sample, sequenced in a study of cytomegalovirus exposure and HLA in healthy donors (dated by TCRdb to about 2017). The protocol used for the library was the immunoSEQ multiplex PCR assay. For the multiplex PCR, a mixture combining 60 forward primers for TCR Vbeta segments and 13 reverse primers for TCR Jbeta segments was used. This immuneACCESS table, as held by TCRdb, lists in-frame sequences with V and J called but not all clones. Of the missing ones, under half trace to an unresolved V gene in checked studies; the others have no known cause. Within this sample are roughly 190,000 clones, with about 81% of them counted one time only. Of the sample, 1.5% to 2% is held by the ten largest clones. The sequencing sample was made of PBMCs. Receptors were obtained from a young man in good health and CMV-seronegative.

In its sample, this clone was seen a few times. The V gene is TRBV5-6, the J gene TRBJ2-7; D not certain. CDR3 length: 11 amino acids. Trimming removed 4 bases from V and 3 bases from J, with 5 bases in between. Germline V CDR1 and CDR2: SGHDT, YYEEEE. The CDR3 DNA reads as TGTGCCAGCAGCCTAGACTACGAGCAGTACTTC. Its protein product is CASSLDYEQYF. Drawing the rest from reference TRBV5-6 and TRBJ2-7, the complete variable domain is DAGVTQSPTHLIKTRGQQVTLRCSPKSGHDTVSWYQQALGQGPQFIFQYYEEEERQRGNFPDRFSGHQFPNYSSELNVNALLLGDSALYLCASSLDYEQYFGPGTRLTVT.

The J gene is TRBJ2-3, the V gene TRBV13; TRBD1 agrees at 7 bases. The V segment lost 5 bases and the J segment 0 bases; nucleotides outside the gene matches: 2. Germline V gives CDR1 PRHDT, CDR2 FYEKMQ (reference sequence). This CDR3 has 14 residues. CDR3 nucleotide sequence: TGTGCCAGCAGCCGACAGGGTAGCACAGATACGCAGTATTTT. It specifies CASSRQGSTDTQYF.

The J gene is TRBJ1-1, the V gene TRBV29-1; 7 bases match TRBD1. V was clipped by 7 bases and J by 1 base; unmatched bases: 6. CDR3 length: 13 residues. Germline V gene data show CDR1 as SQVTM and CDR2 as ANQGSEA. CDR3 protein: CSARTGANTEAFF. As DNA, the CDR3 is TGCAGCGCTCGAACAGGGGCGAACACTGAAGCTTTCTTT.